Listed here is a single TCR beta chain. What it binds is not known. This sequence may be a read error, since a much larger clone differs from it by one base. Through a sample-barcoded 5' primer and a J-beta primer mix, a second PCR was run for roughly 7 to 12 cycles. TCRdb processed the 5' RACE reads anew with MiXCR; each CDR3 protein has one entry. This sample carries some 1.7 million distinct CDR3 sequences, about 30% of them seen once, and the ten largest clones take approximately 7.7%. The data were taken from a study of blood T cells in healthy people across ages. Study-wide results and limits: Higher diversity and more naive CD4+ cells were features of long-lived donors, compared to aged donors.

Input material: blood. This sequence originates from a woman in her twenties or thirties in good health.

The CDR3 sequence: CASSQGVAVNVQYF. CDR3 DNA: TGTGCCAGCAGCCAAGGGGTAGCGGTGAACGTGCAGTACTTC. The J gene is TRBJ2-7, the V gene TRBV12-3 or TRBV12-4; D perhaps matches TRBD2 (6 bases). Trimming took off 6 bases at V and 9 bases at J, with 21 bases between the two ends. This CDR3 is 14 amino acids long.